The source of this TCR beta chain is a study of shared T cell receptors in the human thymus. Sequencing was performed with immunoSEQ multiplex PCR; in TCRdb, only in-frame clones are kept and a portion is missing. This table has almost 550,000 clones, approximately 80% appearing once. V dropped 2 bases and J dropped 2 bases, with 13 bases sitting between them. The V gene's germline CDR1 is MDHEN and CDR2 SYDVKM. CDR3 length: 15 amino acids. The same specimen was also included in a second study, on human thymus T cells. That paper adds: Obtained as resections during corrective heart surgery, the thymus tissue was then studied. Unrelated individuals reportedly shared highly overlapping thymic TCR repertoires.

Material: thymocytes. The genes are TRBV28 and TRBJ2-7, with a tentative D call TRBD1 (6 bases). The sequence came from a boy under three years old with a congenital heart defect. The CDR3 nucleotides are TGTGCCAGCAGTTTAATTGTCACAGGGACCTACGAGCAGTACTTC. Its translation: CASSLIVTGTYEQYF.